The 17 T cell receptor beta chains listed next were all sequenced from one sample in a study of blood T cell repertoires in COVID-19. Here immunoSEQ multiplex PCR was the method, and the copy in TCRdb shows in-frame clones only, minus some. The table shows approximately 230,000 clones, with 85% to 95% occurring only once. The source material was PBMCs or T cells enriched from blood (not recorded which). The source of these receptors is a woman under 30 who had recovered from COVID-19.

The chain is built from TRBV2 and TRBJ2-7, with 11 nucleotides matching TRBD1. The CDR3 covers 14 residues. Germline values: CDR1 SNHLY, CDR2 FYNNEI. J gave up 6 bases and V 4 bases, and 5 bases lay outside the gene matches. The CDR3 protein is CASSGTGGKSEQYF. CDR3 nucleotides: TGTGCCAGCAGTGGGACAGGGGGCAAGAGCGAGCAGTACTTC.

V and J are TRBV19 and TRBJ2-7; D call uncertain. CDR1 is LNHDA, CDR2 SQIVND, per germline (reference sequence). The CDR3 runs to 11 residues. The V gene lost 3 bases and the J gene lost 3 bases, with 3 bases spanning the gap. The CDR3 coding sequence is TGTGCCAGTAGTATCAACTACGAGCAGTACTTC. It yields the protein CASSINYEQYF. The full variable domain, rest sourced from reference TRBV19 and TRBJ2-7, is DGGITQSPKYLFRKEGQNVTLSCEQNLNHDAMYWYRQDPGQGLRLIYYSQIVNDFQKGDIAEGYSVSREKKESFPLTVTSAQKNPTAFYLCASSINYEQYFGPGTRLTVT.

Only a few counts were recorded for this clone. Here the CDR3 reads CASSQEGGGRSYGYTF. The CDR3 coding sequence is TGCGCCAGCAGCCAAGAGGGAGGGGGACGCAGCTATGGCTACACCTTC. The rearrangement uses TRBV4-1 and TRBJ1-2; a weak D match, TRBD1 (6 bases). The CDR3 consists of 16 residues. Germline lookup yields CDR1 MGHRA and CDR2 YSYEKL. Deletions cut 0 bases from V and 4 bases from J, with 15 bases between.

The genes are TRBV28 and TRBJ1-5, with 8 bases matching TRBD1. With 5 bases clipped from V and 7 bases from J, the junction kept 10 bases outside the gene matches. The CDR3 consists of 15 residues. Germline lookup yields CDR1 MDHEN and CDR2 SYDVKM. CDR3 bases: TGTGCCAGCAGTACCCCCACAGGGGGTCGGCAGCCCCAGCATTTT. Its protein is CASSTPTGGRQPQHF. The full variable domain, its missing parts supplied by reference TRBV28 and TRBJ1-5, is DVKVTQSSRYLVKRTGEKVFLECVQDMDHENMFWYRQDPGLGLRLIYFSYDVKMKEKGDIPEGYSVSREKKERFSLILESASTNQTSMYLCASSTPTGGRQPQHFGDGTRLSIL.

The chain links TRBV19 to TRBJ2-5, with D perhaps TRBD1 (6 bases). The CDR3 sequence is 13 residues long. Germline CDR1 is LNHDA and CDR2 is SQIVND (reference sequence). The V gene lost 5 bases and the J gene lost 3 bases, with 10 bases spanning the gap. In DNA, the CDR3 is TGTGCCAGTAGTTCTGGACAGAAAGAGACCCAGTACTTC. Its translation is CASSSGQKETQYF.

About this clone itself: The sample contains more than one DNA sequence encoding this CDR3. The V call is TRBV11-3, the J call TRBJ1-6, with 9 bases matching TRBD1. V gave up 5 bases and J gave up 5 bases; unmatched junction bases: 1. Germline CDR1 reads SGHNT; CDR2 reads YENEEA. The CDR3 spans 14 residues. The CDR3 reads CASSRDRDNSPLHF. CDR3 nucleotides: TGTGCCAGCAGCCGGGACAGGGATAATTCACCCCTCCACTTT.

This clone has only one observation. This chain uses TRBV3-1 (or the pseudogene TRBV3-2) with TRBJ2-1; the D gene is possibly TRBD2 (6 bases). Trimming cost V 0 bases and J 4 bases, with 16 bases left between them. The CDR3 contains 17 residues. Germline V gene sequence: CDR1 LGHDT, CDR2 YNNKEL (reference sequence). CDR3 amino acids: CASSQDTSLVGYNEQFF. The CDR3 DNA sequence: TGTGCCAGCAGCCAAGATACTAGCTTGGTCGGGTACAATGAGCAGTTCTTC.

This sequence joins TRBV25-1 and TRBJ1-6; D is uncertain. With 3 bases removed from V and 14 bases from J, the gap between germline ends came to 14 bases. The CDR3 sequence is 13 residues long. CDR1 and CDR2 (germline): MGHDK, SYGVNS. The CDR3 nucleotides read TGTGCCAGCAGTGAGAACAGCCCCTTGACCCTCCACTTT. It specifies CASSENSPLTLHF.

J is TRBJ1-6 and V is TRBV11-2, with D maybe TRBD1 (5 bases). This CDR3 contains 14 residues. Germline V gene data show CDR1 as SGHAT and CDR2 as FQNNGV. Trimming left V 1 base short and J 4 bases short, with 5 bases between. The CDR3 region has the DNA TGTGCCAGCAGCTTAGGACAGTATAATTCACCCCTCCACTTT. Translating gives CASSLGQYNSPLHF.

This chain joins TRBV2 and TRBJ1-3; 7 nucleotides agree with TRBD1. Germline-derived CDR1 and CDR2 are SNHLY and FYNNEI. Unmatched junction bases numbered 3, after V lost 3 bases and J lost 1 base. The CDR3 has 15 amino acids. The CDR3: CASSDQQGSGNTIYF. DNA for the CDR3: TGTGCCAGCAGTGATCAACAGGGGTCTGGAAACACCATATATTTT.

The chain is built from TRBV12-3 or TRBV12-4 and TRBJ2-5; D is perhaps TRBD2 (6 bases). With 9 bases removed from V and 5 bases from J, the gap between germline ends came to 13 bases. The CDR3 totals 12 residues. CDR3 loop: CASGVLAETQYF. The DNA for the CDR3 is TGTGCCAGTGGAGTTCTAGCGGAGACCCAGTACTTC.

This clone was picked up one time. The chain is built from TRBV28 and TRBJ1-4, with D perhaps TRBD1 (6 bases). The V gene's germline CDR1 is MDHEN and CDR2 SYDVKM. Deletions cut 6 bases from V and 3 bases from J, with 8 bases between. The CDR3 has 13 residues. The CDR3 loop is CASRGAANEKLFF. Written as DNA, the CDR3 is TGTGCCAGCAGGGGGGCAGCTAATGAAAAACTGTTTTTT.

The genes are TRBV12-3 or TRBV12-4 and TRBJ2-2, with 9 bases identical to TRBD1. Trimming at V came to 3 bases and at J to 7 bases, leaving 0 bases not matched to a gene. This CDR3 spans 13 amino acids. CDR3 in amino acids: CASSLTGGGELFF. The DNA for the CDR3 is TGTGCCAGCAGTTTGACAGGGGGCGGGGAGCTGTTTTTT.

The chain combines TRBV28 with TRBJ2-7; TRBD2 aligns across 10 bases. The trim removed 7 bases at V and 2 bases at J, leaving 5 bases unmatched. There are 14 residues in the CDR3. Germline CDR1 reads MDHEN; CDR2 reads SYDVKM. CDR3 nucleotides: TGTGCCAGCAACCAGCTAGCGGGAGCCTACGAGCAGTACTTC. This encodes CASNQLAGAYEQYF.

The genes are TRBV7-2 and TRBJ2-7, with TRBD1 identical over 7 bases. V was pared by 2 bases and J by 4 bases, with 5 bases of the junction left unmatched. This CDR3 region has 14 residues. CDR1 SGHTA and CDR2 FQGNSA come from the germline V gene. CDR3 loop: CASSLPGQVYEQYF. The CDR3 DNA follows: TGTGCCAGCAGCTTACCCGGACAGGTGTACGAGCAGTACTTC.

The chain has TRBV15 and TRBJ1-2; a possible D gene is TRBD1 (6 bases). The germline V gene encodes CDR1 LNHNV and CDR2 YYDKDF (reference sequence). V was clipped by 2 bases and J by 4 bases, with 17 bases between them. This CDR3 has 16 amino acids. The CDR3 nucleotides read TGTGCCACCAGCAGACCTGGGGACATAGATCCCTATGGCTACACCTTC. Translating gives CATSRPGDIDPYGYTF.

The rearrangement links TRBV6-2 or TRBV6-3 to TRBJ2-1; a weak D match, TRBD2 (5 bases). In germline, CDR1 is MNHEY, CDR2 SVGEGT. V lost 4 bases, J lost 14 bases, and 21 bases lay in between. This CDR3 region has 14 residues. Here the CDR3 DNA reads TGTGCCAGCAGTTCCGCAGCGTCCCGCGAGGGAGAGTTCTTC. As protein: CASSSAASREGEFF.